This TCR beta chain appears in the sequencing data of a study of blood T cell repertoires in COVID-19 (dated by TCRdb to 2019 to 2021). For context, the study as a whole: Samples covering the acute and convalescent phases of COVID-19 were provided by collaborators in the United States, Italy and Spain. The prospective study material was composed of cDNA or gDNA derived from T cells, B-cell-depleted T cells, or PBMCs. The dataset comprised deeply sampled blood TCRbeta repertoires from subjects exposed to, actively infected with, or recovered from COVID-19. The repertoires were released in a freely available public database meant as a resource for research on the immune response to SARS-CoV-2. The samples were drawn from the first 160 participants of the ongoing ImmuneRACE study and from roughly 1,300 subjects provided by 6 global collaborators. Nearly every sample came with metadata listing a de-identified subject ID, COVID-19 status, age in years and sex. Where available, HLA class I and class II types were taken from metadata supplied by the sample provider and were not determined by assay-based typing.

The CDR3 measures 16 amino acids from cysteine to phenylalanine. The sequence is cut down to CDR3 DNA, 48 bases in frame from base 1. V loses 2 bases of germline sequence and J loses 2 bases, and the interval between the two ends is 16 bases. CDR1 and CDR2, per the germline V gene, are MNHEY and SVGAGI. One collaborating source in Seattle enrolled patients while the patients were actively infected and followed the patients over time throughout the course of disease. The collaborating institutions used their own protocols to collect whole blood in K2EDTA tubes. For TCRbeta analysis, collaborator samples were shipped as frozen whole blood, as isolated PBMCs, or as DNA extracted from either sample type. TCRbeta CDR3 regions were amplified from genomic DNA using the immunoSEQ Assay, a bias-controlled multiplex PCR. The authors' analysis ran thus. The number of nucleated cells in each sample was estimated by amplification of reference gene primers within the assay. To quantify the absolute abundance of each unique TCRbeta CDR3 rearrangement, sequence reads were collapsed and filtered. For each sample, productive Simpson clonality was calculated as the square root of Simpson's diversity index over productive rearrangements. Entries here come from immuneACCESS through TCRdb and include only in-frame sequences with V and J called. Some clones fail to appear in such tables; in the studies checked, an unresolved V gene covers under half of the shortfall, and the cause of the remainder is unknown. V, J and clone size were drawn from that table, and D and trimming were deduced from the DNA. For this sample there are under 450,000 clones; about 89% appear just once. The ten biggest clones cover about 1.6% of the sample.

Findings and caveats that apply to the study as a whole: The amount of clinical and demographic metadata varied by source and participant and was provided uncurated.

In regard to this clone: The target of this receptor is not known. The sample holds no much larger clone one base away, and base qualities are not on file.

The TCR originated in a woman between 35 and 50 years old with COVID-19, enrolled during active disease. The rearrangement combines TRBV6-5 with TRBJ2-7, with a weak D call of TRBD1 (6 bases match). Sequenced: peripheral blood. The CDR3 has the sequence CASSYVTGQSTYEQYF. The nucleotide sequence is TGTGCCAGCAGTTACGTAACCGGACAGTCTACCTACGAGCAGTACTTC.